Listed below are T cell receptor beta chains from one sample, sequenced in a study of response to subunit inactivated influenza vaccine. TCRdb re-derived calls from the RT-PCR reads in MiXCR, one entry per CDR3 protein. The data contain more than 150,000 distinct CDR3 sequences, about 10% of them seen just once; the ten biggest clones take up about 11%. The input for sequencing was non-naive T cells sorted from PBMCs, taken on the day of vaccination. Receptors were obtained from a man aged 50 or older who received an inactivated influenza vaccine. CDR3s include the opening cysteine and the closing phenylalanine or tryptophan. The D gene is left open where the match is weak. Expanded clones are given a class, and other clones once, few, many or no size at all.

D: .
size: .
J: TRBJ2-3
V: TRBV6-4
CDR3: CASSATGTNTDTQYF
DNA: TGTGCCAGCAGTGCAACAGGGACCAACACAGATACGCAGTATTTT

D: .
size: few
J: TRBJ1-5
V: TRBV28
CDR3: CASSPLKQGYNQPQHF
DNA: TGTGCCAGCAGTCCCTTGAAACAGGGTTACAATCAGCCCCAGCATTTT

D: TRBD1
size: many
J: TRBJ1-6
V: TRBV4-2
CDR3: CASSQEGQGSSPLHF
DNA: TGTGCCAGCAGCCAAGAGGGACAGGGAAGTTCACCCCTCCACTTT

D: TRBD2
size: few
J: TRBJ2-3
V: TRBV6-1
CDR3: CASSPGGAIDTQYF
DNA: TGTGCCAGCAGCCCCGGGGGGGCCATAGATACGCAGTATTTT

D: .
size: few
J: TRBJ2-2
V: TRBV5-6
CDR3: CASSVLPGELFF
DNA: TGTGCCAGCAGCGTATTACCCGGGGAGCTGTTTTTT

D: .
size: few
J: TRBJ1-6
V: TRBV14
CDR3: CASSYRDHNSPLHF
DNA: TGTGCCAGCAGCTACCGGGACCATAATTCACCCCTCCACTTT

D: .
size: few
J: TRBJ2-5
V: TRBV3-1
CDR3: CASSQDGGAEETQYF
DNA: TGTGCCAGCAGCCAGGATGGTGGGGCCGAAGAGACCCAGTACTTC

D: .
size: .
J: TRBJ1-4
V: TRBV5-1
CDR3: CASSLYGGTNEKLFF
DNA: TGCGCCAGCAGCTTGTACGGGGGAACTAATGAAAAACTGTTTTTT

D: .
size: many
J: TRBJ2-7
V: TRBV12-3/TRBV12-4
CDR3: CASSRQAGYEQYF
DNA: TGTGCCAGCAGTAGACAGGCGGGCTACGAGCAGTACTTC

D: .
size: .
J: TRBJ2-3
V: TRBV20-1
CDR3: CSARDWFSTDTQYF
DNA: TGCAGTGCTAGAGACTGGTTTAGCACAGATACGCAGTATTTT

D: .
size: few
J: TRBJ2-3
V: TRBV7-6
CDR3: CASSLGTARTHDTQYF
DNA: TGTGCCAGCAGCTTAGGGACGGCACGCACCCACGATACGCAGTATTTT